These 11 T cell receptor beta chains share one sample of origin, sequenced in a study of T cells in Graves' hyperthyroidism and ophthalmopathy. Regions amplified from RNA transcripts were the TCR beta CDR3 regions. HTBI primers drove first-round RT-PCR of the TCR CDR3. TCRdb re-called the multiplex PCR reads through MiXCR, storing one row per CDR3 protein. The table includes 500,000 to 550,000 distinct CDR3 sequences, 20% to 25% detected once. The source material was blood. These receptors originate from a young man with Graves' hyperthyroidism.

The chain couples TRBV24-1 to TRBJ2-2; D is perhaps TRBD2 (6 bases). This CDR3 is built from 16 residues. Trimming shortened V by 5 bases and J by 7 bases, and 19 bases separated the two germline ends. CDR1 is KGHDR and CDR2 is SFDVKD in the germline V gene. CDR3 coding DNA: TGTGCCACCAGTGGAGCCGGGCAGGGAGGCGTCGGGGAGCTGTTTTTT. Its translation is CATSGAGQGGVGELFF.

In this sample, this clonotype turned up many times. CDR3 sequence reads: CASREGSYEQYF. CDR3 coding DNA: TGTGCTAGTCGTGAAGGGTCCTACGAGCAGTACTTC. This chain joins TRBV12-5 and TRBJ2-7, with D unclear. This CDR3 is built from 12 residues. The ends were cut back, 8 bases at V and 1 base at J, with 9 bases in the middle. Per the germline V gene, CDR1 is LGHNT and CDR2 is FRNRAP.

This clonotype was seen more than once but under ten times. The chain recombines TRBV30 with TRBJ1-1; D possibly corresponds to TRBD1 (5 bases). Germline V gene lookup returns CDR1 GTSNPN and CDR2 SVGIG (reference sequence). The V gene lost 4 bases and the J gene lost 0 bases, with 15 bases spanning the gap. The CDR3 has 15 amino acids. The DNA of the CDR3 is TGTGCCTGGAACTTAGGGGAGTTCATGAACACTGAAGCTTTCTTT. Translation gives CAWNLGEFMNTEAFF.

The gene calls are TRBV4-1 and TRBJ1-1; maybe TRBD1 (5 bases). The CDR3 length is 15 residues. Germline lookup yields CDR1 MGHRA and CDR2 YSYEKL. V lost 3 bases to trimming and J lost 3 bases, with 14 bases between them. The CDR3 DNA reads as TGCGCCAGCAGCCATGACCATTCGGGGGACACTGAAGCTTTCTTT. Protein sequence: CASSHDHSGDTEAFF.

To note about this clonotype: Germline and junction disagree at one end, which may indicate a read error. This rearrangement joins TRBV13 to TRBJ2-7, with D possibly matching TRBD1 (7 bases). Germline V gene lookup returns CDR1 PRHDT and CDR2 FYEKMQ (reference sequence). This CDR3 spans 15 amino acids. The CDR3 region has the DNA TGTGCCAGCAGCGCAAGACAGGGAGGCTCCTACGATCAGTACTTC. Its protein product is CASSARQGGSYDQYF.

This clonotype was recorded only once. CDR3 region: CASRPSGSGTFSYEQYF. CDR3 nucleotides: TGTGCCAGCAGACCTTCCGGATCCGGGACTTTCTCCTACGAGCAGTACTTC. V is TRBV12-3 or TRBV12-4 and J is TRBJ2-7; tentatively, D is TRBD2 (6 bases). The V end lost 6 bases, the J end lost 0 bases, and 21 bases lay between the germline ends. The CDR3 is made up of 17 amino acids.

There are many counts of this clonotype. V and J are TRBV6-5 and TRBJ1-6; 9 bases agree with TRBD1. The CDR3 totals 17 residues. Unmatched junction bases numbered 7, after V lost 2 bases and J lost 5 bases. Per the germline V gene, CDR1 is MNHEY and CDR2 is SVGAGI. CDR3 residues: CASSYTPGTGNNSPLHF. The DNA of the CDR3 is TGTGCCAGCAGTTACACACCCGGGACAGGGAATAATTCACCCCTCCACTTT.

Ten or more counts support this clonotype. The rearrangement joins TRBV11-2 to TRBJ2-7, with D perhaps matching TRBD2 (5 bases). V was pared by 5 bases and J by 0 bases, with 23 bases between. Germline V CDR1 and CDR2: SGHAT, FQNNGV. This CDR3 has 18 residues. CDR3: CASSAPMLSGESSYEQYF. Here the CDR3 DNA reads TGTGCCAGCAGCGCACCCATGTTATCCGGGGAGAGCTCCTACGAGCAGTACTTC.

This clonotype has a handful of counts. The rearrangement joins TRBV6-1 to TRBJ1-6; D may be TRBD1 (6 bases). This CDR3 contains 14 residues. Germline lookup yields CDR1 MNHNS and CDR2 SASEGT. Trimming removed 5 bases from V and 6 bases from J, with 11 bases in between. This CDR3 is CASSTGGGNSPLHF. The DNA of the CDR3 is TGTGCCAGCAGTACGGGGGGCGGTAATTCACCCCTCCACTTT.

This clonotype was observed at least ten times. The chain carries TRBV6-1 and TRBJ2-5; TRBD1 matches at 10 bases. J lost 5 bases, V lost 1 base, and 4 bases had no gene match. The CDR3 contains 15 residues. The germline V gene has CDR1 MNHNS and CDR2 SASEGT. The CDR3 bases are TGTGCCAGCAGTGAAGGGACAGGGGGATATGAGACCCAGTACTTC. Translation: CASSEGTGGYETQYF.

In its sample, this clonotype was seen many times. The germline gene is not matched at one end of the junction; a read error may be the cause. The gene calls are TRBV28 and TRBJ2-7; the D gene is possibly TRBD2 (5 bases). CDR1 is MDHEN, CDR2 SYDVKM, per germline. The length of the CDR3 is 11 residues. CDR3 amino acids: CASSLSGILHF. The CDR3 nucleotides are TGTGCCAGCAGTTTATCGGGAATTCTACACTTC.